The 12 T cell receptor beta chains reported below all come from one sample, sequenced in a study of human T cells and chemical hapten exposure. TCRdb analysed the RACE reads with MiXCR anew, one entry per CDR3 protein. The sample lists some 42,000 distinct CDR3 sequences, around 9.3% occurring once. Time point here: patch test 2, 6 weeks after DPC sensitization. The treatment is: therapeutic diphenylcyclopropenone sensitization with weekly scalp DPC. Sequencing was performed on whole blood, taken in connection with sensitization to the hapten diphenylcyclopropenone (DPC). The receptors here all came from a woman in her 40s with alopecia areata. Some clones in this sample may be carry-over from other donors' samples.

This clonotype was counted many times. The chain joins TRBV3-1 to TRBJ2-1; D not resolved. CDR3 length: 16 amino acids. Per germline, CDR1 LGHDT and CDR2 YNNKEL (reference sequence). V was shortened by 6 bases and J by 0 bases, with 15 bases between the two germline ends. CDR3 DNA: TGTGCCAGCAGTCCCCGAGGACGGAGCTCCTACAATGAGCAGTTCTTC. This encodes CASSPRGRSSYNEQFF.

This clonotype has at least ten counts. This chain connects TRBV3-1 to TRBJ2-1; the match to TRBD2 covers 12 bases. With 1 base clipped from V and 5 bases from J, the junction kept 0 bases outside the gene matches. CDR1 and CDR2 from the germline V gene are LGHDT and YNNKEL (reference sequence). The CDR3 sequence is 15 residues long. This chain's CDR3 is CASSQGLAGDNEQFF. The DNA of the CDR3 is TGTGCCAGCAGCCAAGGACTAGCGGGAGACAATGAGCAGTTCTTC.

This clonotype was recorded many times. The chain joins TRBV3-1 to TRBJ1-6; 9 bases match TRBD1. This CDR3 has 14 residues. Germline-derived CDR1 and CDR2 are LGHDT and YNNKEL (reference sequence). Losses at the gene ends were 2 bases for V and 8 bases for J; bases not matched to a gene: 1. The CDR3 spells CASSQRTGDSPLHF. In DNA, the CDR3 is TGTGCCAGCAGCCAACGGACAGGGGATTCACCCCTCCACTTT.

This clonotype came up many times. The chain carries TRBV28 and TRBJ2-3, with D perhaps TRBD2 (6 bases). The CDR3 is 12 amino acids. The V gene's germline CDR1 is MDHEN and CDR2 SYDVKM. Trimming shortened V by 2 bases and J by 11 bases, and 11 bases separated the two germline ends. The CDR3 here is CASSLPGTRQYF. CDR3 in DNA: TGTGCCAGCAGTTTACCAGGGACTCGGCAGTATTTT.

This clonotype was seen ten or more times. V gene TRBV7-2 combines with J gene TRBJ2-7; D unresolved. The CDR3 has 12 amino acids. Between the trimmed V and J ends, which lost 1 base and 4 bases, there was a span of 5 bases. Germline V gives CDR1 SGHTA, CDR2 FQGNSA. In DNA form, the CDR3 reads TGTGCCAGCAGCTTAGTTACGTACGAGCAGTACTTC. This sequence encodes CASSLVTYEQYF.

This clonotype has ten or more counts. Here the CDR3 reads CASRVGSGNTIYF. The CDR3 region has the DNA TGTGCCAGCAGAGTGGGCTCTGGAAACACCATATATTTT. The chain carries TRBV3-1 and TRBJ1-3; D gene uncertain. V was pared by 6 bases and J by 0 bases, with 6 bases between. This CDR3 is 13 amino acids long. CDR1 and CDR2 (germline): LGHDT, YNNKEL (reference sequence).

In its sample, this clonotype was seen many times. This rearrangement joins TRBV12-3 or TRBV12-4 to TRBJ2-3; TRBD2 matches at 13 bases. The CDR3 runs to 15 residues. The V and J ends lost 5 bases and 5 bases, in that order; junction bases with no gene match: 4. CDR3 in DNA: TGTGCCAGCAGTCGACTAGCGGGGGGTGGAGATACGCAGTATTTT. Its translation: CASSRLAGGGDTQYF.

This clonotype was seen more than once but under ten times. The chain couples TRBV18 to TRBJ1-5; TRBD1 aligns across 8 bases. V shed 5 bases and J 2 bases; nucleotides not matched to a gene: 2. CDR3 length equals 14 residues. CDR1 and CDR2 from the germline V gene are KGHSH and LQKENI. This CDR3 is CASSAGQGNQPQHF. CDR3 DNA: TGTGCCAGCTCAGCGGGACAGGGCAATCAGCCCCAGCATTTT. The full variable domain, in which reference TRBV18 and TRBJ1-5 provide the parts outside the CDR3, is NAGVMQNPRHLVRRRGQEARLRCSPMKGHSHVYWYRQLPEEGLKFMVYLQKENIIDESGMPKERFSAEFPKEGPSILRIQQVVRGDSAAYFCASSAGQGNQPQHFGDGTRLSIL.

This clonotype has at least ten counts. This chain links TRBV5-1 with TRBJ2-7; D call uncertain. The ends were cut back, 5 bases at V and 1 base at J, with 7 bases in the middle. The CDR3 covers 12 residues. Germline assignment: CDR1 SGHRS and CDR2 YFSETQ. CDR3 in DNA: TGCGCCAGCAGAGCCCCGTCCTACGAGCAGTACTTC. Amino acid sequence: CASRAPSYEQYF. The full variable domain, with the rest looked up from reference TRBV5-1 and TRBJ2-7, is KAGVTQTPRYLIKTRGQQVTLSCSPISGHRSVSWYQQTPGQGLQFLFEYFSETQRNKGNFPGRFSGRQFSNSRSEMNVSTLELGDSALYLCASRAPSYEQYFGPGTRLTVT.

This clonotype was detected many times. DNA for the CDR3: TGTGCCACCAGGGGGACAATCGAACGTGGGATGAACACTGAAGCTTTCTTT. Encoded protein: CATRGTIERGMNTEAFF. The chain uses TRBV15 and TRBJ1-1; perhaps TRBD1 as D (6 bases). The V and J ends lost 6 bases and 0 bases respectively, with 20 bases between them. Germline V gene data show CDR1 as LNHNV and CDR2 as YYDKDF (reference sequence). The CDR3 contains 17 residues.

This clonotype was recorded many times. The chain uses TRBV7-2 and TRBJ1-1; D is unclear. The CDR3 runs to 11 residues. Germline CDR1 SGHTA, CDR2 FQGNSA. The V end lost 1 base, the J end lost 11 bases, and 8 bases lay between the germline ends. In DNA form, the CDR3 reads TGTGCCAGCAGCTTAGTGGGAAAGGCTTTCTTT. Its translation: CASSLVGKAFF.

Ten or more counts support this clonotype. The J gene is TRBJ2-5, the V gene TRBV11-2; 7 bases align to TRBD2. CDR3 size: 16 residues. V was pared by 3 bases and J by 0 bases, with 7 bases of the junction left unmatched. The germline CDR1 and CDR2 sequences are SGHAT and FQNNGV. The CDR3 loop reads CASSFGTAGDQETQYF. In nucleotides, the CDR3 is TGTGCCAGCAGCTTCGGAACCGCGGGGGACCAAGAGACCCAGTACTTC. Based on the CDR3 plus reference TRBV11-2 and TRBJ2-5, the full variable domain is EAGVAQSPRYKIIEKRQSVAFWCNPISGHATLYWYQQILGQGPKLLIQFQNNGVVDDSQLPKDRFSAERLKGVDSTLKIQPAKLEDSAVYLCASSFGTAGDQETQYFGPGTRLLVL.